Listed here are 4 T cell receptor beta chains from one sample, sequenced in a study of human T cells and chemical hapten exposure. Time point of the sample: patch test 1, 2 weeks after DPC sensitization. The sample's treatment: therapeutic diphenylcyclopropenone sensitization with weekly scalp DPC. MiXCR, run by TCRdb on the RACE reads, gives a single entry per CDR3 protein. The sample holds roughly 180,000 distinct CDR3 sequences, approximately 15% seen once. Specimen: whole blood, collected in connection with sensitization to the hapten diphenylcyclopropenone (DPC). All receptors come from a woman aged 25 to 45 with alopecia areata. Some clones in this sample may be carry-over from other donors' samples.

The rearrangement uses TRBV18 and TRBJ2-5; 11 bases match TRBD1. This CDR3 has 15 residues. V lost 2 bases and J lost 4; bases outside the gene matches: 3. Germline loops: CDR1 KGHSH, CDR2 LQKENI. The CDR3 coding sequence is TGTGCCAGCTCACCAGGACAGGGGGCCCGAGAGACCCAGTACTTC. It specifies CASSPGQGARETQYF.

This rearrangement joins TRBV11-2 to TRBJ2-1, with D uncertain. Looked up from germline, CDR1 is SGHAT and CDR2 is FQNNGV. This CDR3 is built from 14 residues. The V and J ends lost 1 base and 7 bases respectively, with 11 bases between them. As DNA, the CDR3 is TGTGCCAGCAGCTTAGCTTACGCACTTAATGAGCAGTTCTTC. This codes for CASSLAYALNEQFF. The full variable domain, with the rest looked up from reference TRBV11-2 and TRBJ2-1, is EAGVAQSPRYKIIEKRQSVAFWCNPISGHATLYWYQQILGQGPKLLIQFQNNGVVDDSQLPKDRFSAERLKGVDSTLKIQPAKLEDSAVYLCASSLAYALNEQFFGPGTRLTVL.

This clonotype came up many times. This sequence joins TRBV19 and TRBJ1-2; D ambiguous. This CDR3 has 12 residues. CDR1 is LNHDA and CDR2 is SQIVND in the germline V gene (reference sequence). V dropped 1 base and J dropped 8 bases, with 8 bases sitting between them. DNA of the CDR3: TGTGCCAGTAGTATAGGCATCGGGGGCTACACCTTC. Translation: CASSIGIGGYTF.

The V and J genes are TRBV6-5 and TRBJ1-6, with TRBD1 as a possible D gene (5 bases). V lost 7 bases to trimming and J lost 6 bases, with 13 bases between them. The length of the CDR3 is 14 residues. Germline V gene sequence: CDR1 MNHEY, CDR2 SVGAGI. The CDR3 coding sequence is TGTGCCAGCACTCGAGGGGTACCTAATTCACCCCTCCACTTT. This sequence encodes CASTRGVPNSPLHF.